The T cell receptor (beta chain) described here comes from a study of CD8 T cells in Susac syndrome. The CDR3 totals 14 residues. Trimming pared 0 bases from V and 2 bases from J, leaving 6 bases between. Germline V gene sequence: CDR1 SGDLS, CDR2 YYNGEE. After extraction with the RNeasy kit, about 0.5 to 1 ug of the RNA was reverse transcribed using random hexamers. TCRdb processed the immunoSEQ multiplex PCR reads anew with MiXCR; each CDR3 protein has one entry. The sample yields a few hundred thousand distinct CDR3 sequences, about 85% seen once. The source is a human donor with multiple sclerosis. The chain links TRBV9 to TRBJ2-1; D gene uncertain. Sequenced sample: CD8+ T cells from PBMCs. Here the CDR3 reads CASSVAVTYNEQFF. CDR3 nucleotide sequence: TGTGCCAGCAGCGTAGCGGTAACCTACAATGAGCAGTTCTTC.